This TCR beta chain was observed in a study of blood T cell repertoires in COVID-19. On the study more broadly: The United States, Italy and Spain were the sources of the acute and convalescent COVID-19 samples. T cells, B-cell-depleted T cells, or PBMCs supplied cDNA or gDNA.

The trim removed 8 bases at V and 1 base at J, leaving 7 bases unmatched. Germline CDR1 reads SQVTM; CDR2 reads ANQGSEA. CDR3 length: 13 amino acids. The Seattle patients, enrolled during active infection, were followed longitudinally. In the study's own analysis: Amplification from reference gene primers served as the basis for estimated nucleated cell counts. Clones were sequenced by immunoSEQ multiplex PCR, and TCRdb holds only the in-frame ones, with some missing. That table gives V, J and clone size, and the DNA gave D and trimming. The sample consists of tens of thousands of clones, about nine tenths of them appearing once.

The sequenced material came from peripheral blood. The TCR was taken from a man in his forties or fifties with COVID-19, enrolled during active disease. This chain links TRBV29-1 with TRBJ1-1; 7 bases map to TRBD1. The CDR3, as DNA: TGCAGCTTCAACAGGGGCTGGAACACTGAAGCTTTCTTT. Translating gives CSFNRGWNTEAFF.